This T cell receptor (beta chain) stems from a study of spatial heterogeneity in lung cancer. The overall study: Alpha-chain sequences were consistently detected in smaller numbers than beta-chain sequences.

Time point in this sample: sample taken at primary tumor resection. The donors comprised around 76 untreated early-stage non-small cell lung cancer patients. The study's findings and limits: Tumors with more nonsynonymous mutations had more expanded intratumoral alpha and beta TCRs.

TCR cDNA molecules each had a unique molecular identifier. Via MiXCR, TCRdb re-called the 5' RACE reads, giving one row per CDR3 protein. The data hold around 1,700 distinct CDR3 sequences, with 20% to 25% observed a single time. This clonotype is labeled as medium-sized. Its cognate antigen is unknown. The material was lung tumor tissue, obtained at surgery. The sequence came from a male donor with early-stage non-small cell lung cancer.

CDR3 in amino acids: CASFSVRPQHF. CDR3 in DNA: TGTGCCAGCTTCTCGGTTCGGCCCCAGCATTTT. The J gene is TRBJ1-5, the V gene TRBV28; unclear D gene. The CDR3 runs 11 residues. V gave up 8 bases and J gave up 9 bases, with 11 bases separating them. CDR1 and CDR2 from the germline V gene are MDHEN and SYDVKM.